The subject of this entry is one T cell receptor (beta chain). The CDR3 has 14 amino acids. Germline CDR1 and CDR2: MDHEN and SYDVKM. TCR libraries each used about 3.5 ug of total RNA. TCRdb reworked the 5' RACE reads into one entry per CDR3 protein, no DNA. This sample's clone table lists fewer than 550,000 distinct CDR3 sequences. The data are from a study of monozygotic twins with inflammatory bowel disease. Researchers collected 2.5 ml of blood per donor. The sequenced sample was blood. This clonotype originated in a human donor with ulcerative colitis or Crohn's disease, or a healthy co-twin of an affected twin (not recorded which). The V gene is TRBV28, the J gene TRBJ1-2; TCRdb names TRBD1, which stays unverified in the absence of DNA. CDR3 sequence reads: CASSFSAWGGGYTF.